Listed here are 2 T cell receptor beta chains from one sample, sequenced in a study of technical replicates of blood from several donors. The data were produced by immunoSEQ multiplex PCR, yet TCRdb's version contains in-frame clones alone and is incomplete. The sample has fewer than 100,000 clones; 75% to 95% are singletons. Sequenced input: T cells isolated from PBMCs. The source is a human donor in good health.

This clone appeared once. The genes are TRBV9 and TRBJ2-3; 10 bases align to TRBD2. This CDR3 comprises 16 residues. Germline CDR1 SGDLS, CDR2 YYNGEE. Unmatched junction bases numbered 12, after V lost 7 bases and J lost 4 bases. The CDR3 bases are TGTGCCAGCGGGAGGGGGGTAGCGGGAGGATCAGATACGCAGTATTTT. This encodes CASGRGVAGGSDTQYF.

This chain's CDR3 is CACEPGQGDQPQHF. CDR3 in DNA: TGTGCCTGTGAGCCGGGACAGGGAGATCAGCCCCAGCATTTT. V gene TRBV30 combines with J gene TRBJ1-5; 9 bases align to TRBD1. The CDR3 extends over 14 amino acids. Germline V gives CDR1 GTSNPN, CDR2 SVGIG (reference sequence). J lost 5 bases, V lost 6 bases, and 8 bases had no gene match.